A single sample gave rise to the 2 T cell receptor beta chains below, sequenced in a study of cytomegalovirus exposure and HLA in healthy donors. PCR amplification relied on 60 Vbeta primers (plus 13 Jbeta primers). Repertoires were generated with immunoSEQ multiplex PCR, while TCRdb's copy carries only in-frame clones and drops some. The profile shows fewer than 85,000 clones, about two thirds of them singletons. The sample taken for sequencing was PBMCs. All receptors come from a woman in her thirties or forties in good health and CMV-seropositive.

By its share, this clone is medium-sized. V is TRBV9 and J is TRBJ1-2; 7 bases are a match to TRBD1. J was trimmed by 0 bases and V by 5 bases; bases with no gene match: 4. This CDR3 region has 14 residues. Per the germline V gene, CDR1 is SGDLS and CDR2 is YYNGEE. The CDR3 DNA follows: TGTGCCAGCAGTACAGGGACAGCTAACTATGGCTACACCTTC. Translated: CASSTGTANYGYTF. Based on the CDR3 plus reference TRBV9 and TRBJ1-2, the full variable domain is DSGVTQTPKHLITATGQRVTLRCSPRSGDLSVYWYQQSLDQGLQFLIQYYNGEERAKGNILERFSAQQFPDLHSELNLSSLELGDSALYFCASSTGTANYGYTFGSGTRLTVV.

The chain combines TRBV7-9 with TRBJ2-1, with 10 bases fitting TRBD2. This CDR3 comprises 13 residues. Germline lookup yields CDR1 SEHNR and CDR2 FQNEAQ (reference sequence). V was clipped by 8 bases and J by 6 bases; unmatched bases: 4. The CDR3 protein is CASGLAAVNEQFF. CDR3 DNA sequence: TGTGCCAGCGGACTAGCGGCGGTCAATGAGCAGTTCTTC.